This T cell receptor beta chain was obtained from a study of T cell changes during pregnancy in multiple sclerosis. The table came from immunoSEQ multiplex PCR; TCRdb's copy has only in-frame clones and leaves some out. The data contain about 60,000 clones, 93% of them singletons. Germline V gene lookup returns CDR1 SGHVS and CDR2 FNYEAQ. This CDR3 region has 13 residues. The V end was cut by 6 bases, the J end by 9 bases, with 17 bases between. The material was CD8+ T cells from peripheral blood mononuclear cells, obtained in the second trimester of pregnancy. The TCR sequence derives from a female donor with multiple sclerosis, enrolled in a pregnancy study. The gene calls are TRBV7-6 and TRBJ1-2; D may be TRBD1 (6 bases). CDR3 nucleotide sequence: TGTGCCAGCAGTCAAGGCGGGGGCGGGAGCTACACCTTC. Protein product: CASSQGGGGSYTF.